Below are 5 T cell receptor beta chains sequenced from a single sample in a study of blood T cell repertoires in COVID-19. Clones were sequenced by immunoSEQ multiplex PCR, and TCRdb holds only the in-frame ones, with some missing. The sample has over 45,000 clones; about four fifths are singletons. Sample: peripheral blood. All receptors derive from a woman of 80 years or more with acute or convalescent COVID-19.

The chain is built from TRBV7-9 and TRBJ2-3; 10 nucleotides match TRBD2. The CDR3 loop spans 15 amino acids. Germline CDR1 reads SEHNR; CDR2 reads FQNEAQ (reference sequence). The V and J ends lost 1 base and 5 bases, in that order; junction bases with no gene match: 3. This chain's CDR3 is CASSLGLAGEDTQYF. In DNA, the CDR3 is TGTGCCAGCAGCTTAGGGCTAGCGGGAGAAGATACGCAGTATTTT.

The rearrangement links TRBV5-4 to TRBJ2-2; 11 bases match TRBD2. After removal of 7 bases from V and 4 bases from J, the junction contained 3 bases not matched to a gene. In germline, CDR1 is SGHNT, CDR2 YYREEE (reference sequence). CDR3 length: 14 amino acids. CDR3: CASGTSGLTGELFF. The CDR3 region has the DNA TGTGCCAGCGGGACTAGCGGCCTCACCGGGGAGCTGTTTTTT. Drawing the rest from reference TRBV5-4 and TRBJ2-2, the complete variable domain is ETGVTQSPTHLIKTRGQQVTLRCSSQSGHNTVSWYQQALGQGPQFIFQYYREEENGRGNFPPRFSGLQFPNYSSELNVNALELDDSALYLCASGTSGLTGELFFGEGSRLTVL.

The V call is TRBV5-1, the J call TRBJ2-3; TRBD1 might be the D (5 bases). This CDR3 is built from 16 residues. Deletions cut 4 bases from V and 4 bases from J, with 19 bases between. CDR1 is SGHRS, CDR2 YFSETQ, per germline. The CDR3 nucleotides read TGCGCCAGCAGCATTAAGGGGCAGGGTGGGGCAGATACGCAGTATTTT. Translating it yields CASSIKGQGGADTQYF.

The CDR3 here is CASSTPRRVPTTQYF. CDR3 DNA: TGTGCCAGCAGTACCCCCCGTCGCGTTCCCACCACCCAGTACTTC. The rearrangement uses TRBV6-5 and TRBJ2-5; D gene ambiguous. This CDR3 region has 15 residues. V was clipped by 5 bases and J by 8 bases, with 21 bases between them. Germline assignment: CDR1 MNHEY and CDR2 SVGAGI.

The rearrangement links TRBV3-1 (or the pseudogene TRBV3-2) to TRBJ2-1; D not resolved. The germline gives CDR1 LGHDT, CDR2 YNNKEL (reference sequence). CDR3 length: 11 residues. V lost 4 bases and J lost 6, with 4 bases in between. CDR3 amino acids: CASSRSNEQFF. In DNA form, the CDR3 reads TGTGCCAGCAGCCGCAGCAATGAGCAGTTCTTC.